A selection of T cell receptor beta chains follows, all from one sample in a study of T cell repertoires in cytomegalovirus infection. A single record per CDR3 protein comes from TCRdb applying MiXCR to the reads. Here the sample spans some 480,000 distinct CDR3 sequences, roughly a third being singletons. No cognate antigen is known for these TCRs. Sequencing used cultured PBMCs, obtained from culture after CMV antigen stimulation. The receptors were sampled from a human donor in good health (CMV status not recorded). Some clones in this sample may be carry-over from other donors' samples. The conserved cysteine and the conserved F or W are not part of the CDR3 here. The order of the fields is V gene, J gene, clone size, CDR3 protein. Clone size is not always given. Where it is, it says once, few, many or a class for expanded clones.

TRBV12-3/TRBV12-4	TRBJ1-1	few	ASRQEGRRAF
TRBV27	TRBJ2-1	few	ASRPGQSSYNEQF
TRBV4-1	TRBJ1-2	-	ASSQVGQGHGYT
TRBV4-3	TRBJ2-1	few	ASSRTSGSRNEQF
TRBV6-6	TRBJ2-1	few	ASSYSIQSRMLIRSDEQF
TRBV7-9	TRBJ1-2	many	ASRKAGEGDYGYT
TRBV11-2	TRBJ2-5	-	ASSFAGQGGPRGETQY
TRBV6-5	TRBJ2-2	few	ASSEEVARNTGELF
TRBV18	TRBJ1-2	few	ASSPTRGGNYGYT
TRBV20-1	TRBJ1-1	-	SAPPGLMNTEAF
TRBV4-3	TRBJ1-5	many	ASSQAAGGDQPQH
TRBV12-3/TRBV12-4	TRBJ1-2	-	ASSNPVGYGYT
TRBV7-3	TRBJ2-7	-	ASSPGRRSSEQY
TRBV5-6	TRBJ1-1	-	ASSREGLAF
TRBV11-2	TRBJ2-1	few	ASNQRTSYNEQF
TRBV24-1	TRBJ2-7	-	ATSDGLAGAAYEQY
TRBV6-5	TRBJ2-4	few	ASSYSDSRKNIQY
TRBV29-1	TRBJ2-1	few	SVRRTEQF
TRBV18	TRBJ1-5	-	ASSLGTGVYKSNQPQH
TRBV7-2	TRBJ2-1	few	ASSHSGTSHEQF
TRBV5-5	TRBJ1-2	few	ASSQYPGVSASGYT
TRBV28	TRBJ2-3	-	ASSAYHLAGGWTDTQS
TRBV7-2	TRBJ2-3	many	ASSFQGTTDTQY
TRBV30	TRBJ2-5	-	AWTRFGETQY
TRBV29-1	TRBJ2-5	-	SVGRQGGETQY
TRBV4-3	TRBJ2-5	-	ASSQGNRLETQY
TRBV2	TRBJ1-2	many	ATPVGINLNGYT
TRBV7-9	TRBJ1-1	many	ASSLEGGAF
TRBV12-3/TRBV12-4	TRBJ2-3	once	ASRPGLAGVGDTQY
TRBV7-2	TRBJ1-6	-	ASSPRDRGLGPLH
TRBV25-1	TRBJ2-5	-	ASSDTGGGETQY
TRBV11-2	TRBJ1-1	-	AGSRDTTGEAF
TRBV6-1	TRBJ2-2	-	ASSYSGGGTGELF
TRBV7-2	TRBJ2-3	many	ASSLDRGLRTDTQY
TRBV7-8	TRBJ2-1	many	ASSFRGRSNEQF
TRBV10-3	TRBJ2-1	-	ATVTSGADNEQF
TRBV24-1	TRBJ1-2	few	ATSDFVPDYGYT
TRBV12-3/TRBV12-4	TRBJ2-7	-	ASSPTGGEEQY
TRBV29-1	TRBJ2-5	-	SVRDGQETQY
TRBV4-1	TRBJ2-7	-	ASSQKRDYDYEQY
TRBV7-2	TRBJ2-3	-	ASSSLTGGGDTQY
TRBV9	TRBJ2-4	-	ASSDRLAGEDIQY
TRBV7-9	TRBJ2-6	few	ASSPPPLHVLT
TRBV12-3/TRBV12-4	TRBJ1-4	-	ASSYGTGTVYEKLF
TRBV6-6	TRBJ2-1	-	ASSYLGSPYNEQF
TRBV7-2	TRBJ1-1	-	ASSLEGVGPHEAF
TRBV29-1	TRBJ1-5	-	SVLQGSNQPQH
TRBV6-1	TRBJ2-1	many	ASRTSGTYNEQF
TRBV20-1	TRBJ1-3	-	SAWDGSSGNTIY
TRBV4-3	TRBJ1-5	-	ASSQERTGGQPQH
TRBV6-2/TRBV6-3	TRBJ1-3	-	ASSYSTIGNTIY
TRBV7-2	TRBJ1-1	many	ASSLAIDRNTEAF
TRBV19	TRBJ1-5	-	ASSSPDGEGYSNQPQH
TRBV12-3/TRBV12-4	TRBJ1-2	-	ASSLEAGPFDGYT
TRBV9	TRBJ2-7	-	ASSVEPISYEQY
TRBV7-8	TRBJ2-5	few	ASSRRRRGPLEETQY
TRBV11-2	TRBJ2-3	few	ASEGRGQLSDTQY
TRBV7-2	TRBJ1-1	few	ASSQQGADTEAF
TRBV6-6	TRBJ1-5	few	ASSSGTGVHSANQPQH
TRBV7-6	TRBJ2-1	many	ASSSLAGERNEQF